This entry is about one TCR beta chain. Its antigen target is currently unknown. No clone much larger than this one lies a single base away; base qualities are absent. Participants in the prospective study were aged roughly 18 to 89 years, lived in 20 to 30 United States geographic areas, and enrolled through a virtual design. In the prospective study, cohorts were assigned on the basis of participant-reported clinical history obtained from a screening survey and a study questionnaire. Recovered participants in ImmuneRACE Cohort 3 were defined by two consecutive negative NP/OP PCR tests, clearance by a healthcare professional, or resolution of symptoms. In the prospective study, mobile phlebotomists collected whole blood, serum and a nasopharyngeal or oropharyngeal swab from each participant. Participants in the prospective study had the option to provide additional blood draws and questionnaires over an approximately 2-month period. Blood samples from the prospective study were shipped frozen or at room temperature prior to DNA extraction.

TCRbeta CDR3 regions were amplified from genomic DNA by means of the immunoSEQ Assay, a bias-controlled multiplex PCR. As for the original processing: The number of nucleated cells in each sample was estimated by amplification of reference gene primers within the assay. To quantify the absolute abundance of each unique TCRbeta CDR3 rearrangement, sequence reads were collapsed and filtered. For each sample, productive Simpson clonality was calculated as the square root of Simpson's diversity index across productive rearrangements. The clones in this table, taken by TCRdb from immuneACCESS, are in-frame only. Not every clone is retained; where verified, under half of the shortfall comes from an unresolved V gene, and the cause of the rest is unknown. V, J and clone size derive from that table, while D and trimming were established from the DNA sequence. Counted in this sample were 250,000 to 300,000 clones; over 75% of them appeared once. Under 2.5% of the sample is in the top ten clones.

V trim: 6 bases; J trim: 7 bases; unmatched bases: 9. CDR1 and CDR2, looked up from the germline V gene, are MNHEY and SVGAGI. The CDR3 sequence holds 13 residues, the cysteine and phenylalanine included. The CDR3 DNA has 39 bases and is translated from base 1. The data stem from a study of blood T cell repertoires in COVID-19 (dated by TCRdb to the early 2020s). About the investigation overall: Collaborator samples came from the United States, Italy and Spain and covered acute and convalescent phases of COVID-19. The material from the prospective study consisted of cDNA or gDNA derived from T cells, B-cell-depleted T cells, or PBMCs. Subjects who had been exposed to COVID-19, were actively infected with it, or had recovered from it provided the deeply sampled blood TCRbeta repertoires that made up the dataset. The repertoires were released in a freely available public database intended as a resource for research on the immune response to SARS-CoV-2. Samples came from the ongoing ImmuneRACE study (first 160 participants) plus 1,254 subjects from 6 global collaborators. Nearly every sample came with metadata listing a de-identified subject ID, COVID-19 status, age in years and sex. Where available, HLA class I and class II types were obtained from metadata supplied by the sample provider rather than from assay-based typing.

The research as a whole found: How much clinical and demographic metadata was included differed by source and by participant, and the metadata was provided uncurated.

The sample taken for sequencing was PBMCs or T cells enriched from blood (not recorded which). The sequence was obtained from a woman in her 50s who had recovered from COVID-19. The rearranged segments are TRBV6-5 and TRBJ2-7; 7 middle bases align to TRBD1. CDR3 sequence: CASRPTGAREQYF. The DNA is TGTGCCAGCAGACCAACAGGGGCGAGGGAGCAGTACTTC.